This TCR beta chain was obtained from a study of identical twins' blood T cells. Study-wide background: Around 50 million reads came from 12 libraries, six alpha, six beta. Study-wide points: Even for out-of-frame TCRbeta, twins reportedly shared V gene usage much more than unrelated donors.

This CDR3 has 13 residues. Germline loops: CDR1 SGHTA, CDR2 FQGTGA. Trimming took off 5 bases at V and 6 bases at J, with 13 bases between the two ends. Concerning this clonotype: Its antigen remains unidentified.

Each TCR cDNA library carried sample-specific barcodes on both ends. MiXCR, run by TCRdb on the 5' RACE reads, gives a single entry per CDR3 protein. The sample comprises about 370,000 distinct CDR3 sequences, 28% of which are singletons, and more than 5.5% rests with the top ten. What was sequenced was PBMCs. This chain links TRBV7-3 with TRBJ1-1, with D maybe TRBD1 (6 bases). This sequence originates from a woman aged 18-50 years in good health. This CDR3 reads CASSERGGSEAFF. The CDR3 DNA is TGTGCCAGCAGCGAACGAGGGGGATCTGAAGCTTTCTTT. Full variable domain (missing parts from reference TRBV7-3 and TRBJ1-1): GAGVSQTPSNKVTEKGKYVELRCDPISGHTALYWYRQSLGQGPEFLIYFQGTGAADDSGLPNDRFFAVRPEGSVSTLKIQRTERGDSAVYLCASSERGGSEAFFGQGTRLTVV.